The clone carrying this TCR beta chain was detected only once. Its specificity is not known. There are 14 residues in the CDR3. The V gene end was trimmed by 4 bases and the J gene end by 3 bases; junction bases not matched to a gene: 3. Germline lookup yields CDR1 DFQATT and CDR2 SNEGSKA (reference sequence). Amplification of TCR beta CDR3 regions was performed using RNA transcripts as template. The HTBI primer set drove a first-round RT-PCR of the TCR CDR3. In TCRdb, the multiplex PCR reads were re-called with MiXCR into one record per CDR3 protein. The sample has about 500,000 distinct CDR3 sequences, roughly a sixth seen once; the top ten hold about 20%. The source of the sample is a study of T cells in Graves' hyperthyroidism and ophthalmopathy. Across the whole study: Upon initial diagnosis and before any treatment, peripheral blood was collected.

General study points: From stable hyperthyroidism, ophthalmopathy was separated by a 13 V-J model.

If no ophthalmopathy progression occurred within 18 months, Graves' hyperthyroidism was stable. Newly diagnosed hyperthyroidism patients aged 18 to 65 years had disease lasting under 2 months. The V call is TRBV20-1, the J call TRBJ2-2; 9 nucleotides agree with TRBD2. This TCR was sampled from a woman younger than 35 with Graves' hyperthyroidism. Sequences were obtained from blood. The CDR3 nucleotides read TGCAGTGCTATAGCGGGAGTCGACACCGGGGAGCTGTTTTTT. It translates to CSAIAGVDTGELFF.